This TCR beta chain was identified during a study of post-analysis software for immune sequencing data. Study-wide results and limits: A few TRBV segments, TRBV5-6, TRBV5-1 and TRBV20-1 among them, were found more frequent in patients than controls. Diversity measured as normalized Chao1 was significantly lower in multiple sclerosis patients than in controls.

This clonotype was counted only a few times. Its antigen is unidentified. Germline V gene lookup returns CDR1 SGHRS and CDR2 YFSETQ. Trimming cost V 2 bases and J 2 bases, with 7 bases left between them. CDR3 length equals 13 residues. Unique molecular identifiers were built into the TCR beta cDNA libraries. TCRdb reprocessed the PCR reads via MiXCR and lists one record per CDR3 protein. The sample holds 700,000 to 800,000 distinct CDR3 sequences, less than 35% seen once. V and J are TRBV5-1 and TRBJ2-5; the D is unclear. Input material: blood. The sequence derives from a girl aged 10 to 17 with multiple sclerosis. The CDR3 nucleotides read TGCGCCAGCAGCTTCTATAGACAAGAGACCCAGTACTTC. This translates into CASSFYRQETQYF.